This TCR beta chain was obtained from a study of OX40 agonist ivuxolimab in advanced cancers. Overall study results and limits: Some nonresponders likewise displayed low normalized T-cell clonal expansion.

Concerning this clone itself: Antigen unknown.

The CDR3 runs to 23 residues. V shed 6 bases and J 2 bases; nucleotides not matched to a gene: 27. From germline, CDR1 is MDHEN and CDR2 SYDVKM. Method: immunoSEQ multiplex PCR; TCRdb's copy keeps in-frame clones and lacks some. The table shows tens of thousands of clones, with over 75% occurring only once. Sequencing was performed on CD4+ or CD8+ T cells sorted from blood, taken in a trial of the OX40 agonist ivuxolimab. The chain carries TRBV28 and TRBJ2-6, with 8 nucleotides matching TRBD1. This receptor was identified in an adult with an advanced solid tumor such as melanoma, head and neck, liver or kidney cancer. This chain's CDR3 is CASSDPWTGYKIGLDAGANVLTF. CDR3 DNA: TGTGCCAGCAGCGACCCTTGGACAGGGTATAAGATTGGGCTGGACGCTGGGGCCAACGTCCTGACTTTC.